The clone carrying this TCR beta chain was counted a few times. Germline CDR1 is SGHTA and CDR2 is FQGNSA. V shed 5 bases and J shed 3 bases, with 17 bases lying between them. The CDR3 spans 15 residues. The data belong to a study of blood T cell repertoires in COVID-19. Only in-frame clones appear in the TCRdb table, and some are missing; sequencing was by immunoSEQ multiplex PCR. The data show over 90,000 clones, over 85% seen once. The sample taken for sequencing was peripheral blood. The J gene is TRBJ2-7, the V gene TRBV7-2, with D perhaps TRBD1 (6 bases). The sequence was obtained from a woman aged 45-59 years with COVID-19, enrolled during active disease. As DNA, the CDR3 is TGTGCCAGCAGCCCCTTGGTGGGGGCGGGCTACGAGCAGTACTTC. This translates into CASSPLVGAGYEQYF. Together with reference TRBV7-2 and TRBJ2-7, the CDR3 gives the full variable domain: GAGVSQSPSNKVTEKGKDVELRCDPISGHTALYWYRQSLGQGLEFLIYFQGNSAPDKSGLPSDRFSAERTGGSVSTLTIQRTQQEDSAVYLCASSPLVGAGYEQYFGPGTRLTVT.